The next 20 T cell receptor beta chains were all read from a single sample in a study of T cells expressing NK-cell markers. TCRdb derives one entry per CDR3 protein from the 5' RACE reads, leaving out DNA. Recorded for this sample: 160,000 or so distinct CDR3 sequences. Sequences were obtained from blood T cells: a sorted CD56 or NKG2C T cell subset, CD4+ or CD8+ T cells, or bulk PBMC T cells (not recorded which). These receptors originate from a woman aged 18 to 75 in good health.

The V gene is TRBV7-2, the J gene TRBJ2-7; checking the TCRdb D call of TRBD1 is not possible without DNA. The CDR3 totals 13 residues. Germline V gene sequence: CDR1 SGHTA, CDR2 FQGNSA. CDR3 amino acids: CASSPGGRYEQYF.

CDR3 loop: CSARTGTEKAFF. V and J are TRBV20-1 and TRBJ1-1; TCRdb gives TRBD1 as the D gene, but with no DNA this cannot be confirmed. This CDR3 is 12 amino acids long. CDR1 and CDR2 from the germline V gene are DFQATT and SNEGSKA (reference sequence).

This chain connects TRBV2 to TRBJ1-5; TCRdb outputs TRBD1, but without DNA this stays unchecked. Germline V gives CDR1 SNHLY, CDR2 FYNNEI. This CDR3 is built from 15 residues. The CDR3 is CASKEQGSSNQPQHF.

This chain links TRBV6-1 with TRBJ2-1; TCRdb picks TRBD2, but there is no DNA to check that call. Germline lookup yields CDR1 MNHNS and CDR2 SASEGT. This CDR3 is built from 15 residues. CDR3 region: CASRERGGNYNEQFF.

This sequence joins TRBV2 and TRBJ1-1; TCRdb selects TRBD1, and the lack of DNA leaves this call unchecked. The germline V gene has CDR1 SNHLY and CDR2 FYNNEI. CDR3 length: 14 residues. CDR3 protein: CASIQDRGHTEAFF.

The chain recombines TRBV27 with TRBJ2-7. The CDR3 runs 12 residues. The germline CDR1 and CDR2 sequences are MNHEY and SMNVEV (reference sequence). CDR3 amino acids: CASSLLGYEQYF.

The chain combines TRBV6-6 with TRBJ2-7. Germline CDR1 MNHNY, CDR2 SVGAGI (reference sequence). The length of the CDR3 is 12 residues. The CDR3 loop is CASSYGRYEQYF.

The CDR3 sequence: CSASPGQGVSADTQYF. The chain uses TRBV20-1 and TRBJ2-3; TCRdb outputs TRBD1, but without DNA this stays unchecked. CDR1 is DFQATT, CDR2 SNEGSKA, per germline (reference sequence). The CDR3 length is 16 residues.

The chain combines TRBV5-1 with TRBJ1-1. Looked up from germline, CDR1 is SGHRS and CDR2 is YFSETQ. CDR3 length: 14 residues. This chain's CDR3 is CASSSQSGGTEAFF. Complete variable domain (other parts from reference TRBV5-1 and TRBJ1-1): KAGVTQTPRYLIKTRGQQVTLSCSPISGHRSVSWYQQTPGQGLQFLFEYFSETQRNKGNFPGRFSGRQFSNSRSEMNVSTLELGDSALYLCASSSQSGGTEAFFGQGTRLTVV.

The chain has TRBV12-3 or TRBV12-4 and TRBJ1-3. The CDR3 spans 14 residues. CDR3 region: CASREHIPGNTIYF.

The rearrangement links TRBV6-5 to TRBJ1-2; absent DNA, TCRdb's TRBD1 call cannot be checked. CDR1 and CDR2 (germline): MNHEY, SVGAGI. The CDR3 runs to 14 residues. CDR3 sequence reads: CASSYSGGGGGYTF.

The chain combines TRBV7-9 with TRBJ2-7; without DNA, the TCRdb call of TRBD1 cannot be checked. CDR1 SEHNR and CDR2 FQNEAQ come from the germline V gene (reference sequence). The length of the CDR3 is 15 residues. CDR3 sequence reads: CASSWSGQRGLEQYF.

The rearrangement joins TRBV6-2 or TRBV6-3 to TRBJ2-1. Germline V lookup: CDR1 MNHEY, CDR2 SVGEGT. The CDR3 runs to 13 residues. The CDR3 spells CAYRGPSYNEQFF.

The rearrangement links TRBV12-3 or TRBV12-4 to TRBJ1-5. This CDR3 has 16 residues. CDR3 region: CASSAAQGGSNQPQHF.

The chain links TRBV5-1 to TRBJ2-3; lacking DNA, the TRBD2 call made by TCRdb goes unchecked. The CDR3 loop spans 14 amino acids. CDR1 SGHRS and CDR2 YFSETQ come from the germline V gene. The CDR3 loop is CASSFGGSTDTQYF.

The J gene is TRBJ1-5, the V gene TRBV12-3 or TRBV12-4. The CDR3 is 12 amino acids. CDR3 amino acids: CASSPAFQPQHF.

This chain links TRBV9 with TRBJ2-3. The germline CDR1 and CDR2 sequences are SGDLS and YYNGEE. This CDR3 comprises 15 residues. CDR3 sequence reads: CASSEVGRWTDTQYF.

The rearrangement joins TRBV10-3 to TRBJ2-2; the D call of TRBD1 rests on TCRdb alone, since no DNA is present to check it. Germline V CDR1 and CDR2: ENHRY, SYGVKD. The CDR3 contains 15 residues. The CDR3 loop is CAIRGQGSNTGELFF.

The genes are TRBV6-5 and TRBJ2-7; TCRdb's D call, TRBD2, is unchecked because there is no DNA. Germline values: CDR1 MNHEY, CDR2 SVGAGI. This CDR3 has 15 amino acids. The CDR3 loop reads CASSYQSGTPVQQYF.

This chain uses TRBV15 with TRBJ1-2; as DNA is missing, the TRBD1 call by TCRdb cannot be tested. CDR3 length: 14 residues. Germline V gene sequence: CDR1 LNHNV, CDR2 YYDKDF (reference sequence). Here the CDR3 reads CATSSGGQNYGYTF.